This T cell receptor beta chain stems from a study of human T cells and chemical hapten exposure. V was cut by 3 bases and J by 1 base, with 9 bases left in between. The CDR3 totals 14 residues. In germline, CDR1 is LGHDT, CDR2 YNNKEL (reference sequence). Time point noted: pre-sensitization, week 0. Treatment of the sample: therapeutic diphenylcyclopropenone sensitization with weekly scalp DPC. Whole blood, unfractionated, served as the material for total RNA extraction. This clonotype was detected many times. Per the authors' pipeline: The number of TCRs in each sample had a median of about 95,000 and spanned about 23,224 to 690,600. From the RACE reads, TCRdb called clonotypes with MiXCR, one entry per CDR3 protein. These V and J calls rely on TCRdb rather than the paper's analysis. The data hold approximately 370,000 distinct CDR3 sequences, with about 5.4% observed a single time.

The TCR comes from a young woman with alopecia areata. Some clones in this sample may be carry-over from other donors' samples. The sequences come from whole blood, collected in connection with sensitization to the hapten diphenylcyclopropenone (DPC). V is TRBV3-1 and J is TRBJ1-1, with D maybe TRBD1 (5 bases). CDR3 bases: TGTGCCAGCAGCCAGACAGTCTCGAACACTGAAGCTTTCTTT. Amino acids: CASSQTVSNTEAFF. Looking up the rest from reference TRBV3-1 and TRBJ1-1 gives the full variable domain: DTAVSQTPKYLVTQMGNDKSIKCEQNLGHDTMYWYKQDSKKFLKIMFSYNNKELIINETVPNRFSPKSPDKAHLNLHINSLELGDSAVYFCASSQTVSNTEAFFGQGTRLTVV.